This passage covers 13 T cell receptor beta chains from one sample sequenced in a study of PD-1 blockade in classical Hodgkin lymphoma. The protocol was immunoSEQ multiplex PCR, while the TCRdb copy is restricted to in-frame clones and leaves out a portion. Among tens of thousands of clones listed, approximately 79% were seen once. Indicated time point: cycle 4 day 1 (C4D1), after five to seven weeks of nivolumab. There was relapse after autologous stem cell transplantation in every patient, and there was variation in brentuximab vedotin exposure. Thawed PBMCs were the source of CD4+ T cells, purified by magnetic negative selection. This sample comprised CD4+ T cells from blood, obtained before the fourth cycle of nivolumab. These receptors all stem from a human donor with classical Hodgkin lymphoma.

The V call is TRBV27, the J call TRBJ2-3; 8 bases map to TRBD1. The CDR3 consists of 14 residues. Germline trimming cut 5 bases from V and 0 bases from J; bases unmatched to any gene: 1. CDR1 is MNHEY and CDR2 is SMNVEV in the germline V gene (reference sequence). CDR3 coding DNA: TGTGCCAGCAGTGACAGGGGCAGCACAGATACGCAGTATTTT. Protein product: CASSDRGSTDTQYF.

In the case of this clone: The same CDR3 is also encoded by other DNA sequences in this sample. This sequence joins TRBV7-2 and TRBJ2-3, with D unclear. This CDR3 region has 11 residues. Germline CDR1 is SGHTA and CDR2 is FQGNSA. V was trimmed by 5 bases and J by 3 bases, leaving 3 bases between them. The CDR3 loop is CASSPTDTQYF. The CDR3 coding sequence is TGTGCCAGCAGCCCTACAGATACGCAGTATTTT.

This clone came up a few times. The chain employs TRBV6-6 and TRBJ1-1; D call uncertain. With 6 bases removed from V and 1 base from J, the gap between germline ends came to 9 bases. CDR3 length: 13 residues. The germline CDR1 and CDR2 sequences are MNHNY and SVGAGI (reference sequence). Written as DNA, the CDR3 is TGTGCCAGCAGCTCCACAGCGAACACTGAAGCTTTCTTT. Its protein product is CASSSTANTEAFF.

This rearrangement joins TRBV7-9 to TRBJ1-2; 7 bases line up with TRBD1. The V gene end was trimmed by 6 bases and the J gene end by 7 bases; junction bases not matched to a gene: 11. The CDR3 totals 14 residues. Germline lookup yields CDR1 SEHNR and CDR2 FQNEAQ (reference sequence). CDR3 loop: CASRFTDREGGYTF. The CDR3 nucleotides read TGTGCCAGCAGATTTACCGACAGGGAGGGTGGCTACACCTTC.

The chain couples TRBV5-1 to TRBJ2-1, with 9 bases fitting TRBD2. The CDR3 loop spans 15 amino acids. In germline, CDR1 is SGHRS, CDR2 YFSETQ. V gave up 3 bases and J gave up 6 bases; unmatched junction bases: 7. CDR3 in amino acids: CASSSSGTSFNEQFF. As DNA, the CDR3 is TGCGCCAGCAGCTCCTCCGGGACTAGCTTCAATGAGCAGTTCTTC.

The rearrangement links TRBV19 to TRBJ2-5; possible D gene TRBD2, 5 bases. This CDR3 is built from 16 residues. Trimming left V 8 bases short and J 4 bases short, with 23 bases between. CDR1 and CDR2 (germline): LNHDA, SQIVND (reference sequence). This chain's CDR3 is CASLGSGESRGETQYF. DNA for the CDR3: TGTGCCAGTCTTGGCTCCGGGGAAAGCCGCGGAGAGACCCAGTACTTC.

The rearrangement joins TRBV7-2 to TRBJ1-2; D is undetermined. The V gene lost 5 bases and the J gene lost 0 bases, with 4 bases spanning the gap. The CDR3 has 12 amino acids. Germline V lookup: CDR1 SGHTA, CDR2 FQGNSA. In DNA, the CDR3 is TGTGCCAGCAGCCTATCTAACTATGGCTACACCTTC. This encodes CASSLSNYGYTF.

The chain links TRBV7-9 to TRBJ1-1; 7 nucleotides line up with TRBD1. The CDR3 is 14 amino acids. The junction had 8 bases not matched to a gene; V was cut back by 5 bases and J by 5 bases. Germline-derived CDR1 and CDR2 are SEHNR and FQNEAQ (reference sequence). The CDR3 here is CASSPLQGGTEAFF. As DNA, the CDR3 is TGTGCCAGCAGCCCCCTCCAGGGGGGGACTGAAGCTTTCTTT.

The chain is built from TRBV4-2 and TRBJ2-3; D perhaps matches TRBD1 (5 bases). The CDR3 is 15 residues long. V was trimmed by 0 bases and J by 5 bases, leaving 12 bases between them. Germline V gene sequence: CDR1 LGHNA, CDR2 YNFKEQ. The CDR3 here is CASSQEWGRKDTQYF. The DNA for the CDR3 is TGTGCCAGCAGCCAAGAGTGGGGCCGGAAAGATACGCAGTATTTT.

The rearrangement links TRBV7-2 to TRBJ1-2; TRBD1 agrees at 9 bases. Trimming cost V 5 bases and J 4 bases; bases outside gene matches: 17. Germline loops: CDR1 SGHTA, CDR2 FQGNSA. The CDR3 runs to 18 residues. The chain's CDR3 is CASSLHRGRPLGGYGYTF. Written as DNA, the CDR3 is TGTGCCAGCAGCCTACACAGGGGGCGTCCCCTTGGTGGCTATGGCTACACCTTC.

The chain links TRBV15 to TRBJ1-2, with unresolved D. The CDR3 covers 14 residues. Germline CDR1 and CDR2: LNHNV and YYDKDF (reference sequence). Trimming removed 0 bases at V and 7 bases at J, with 12 bases between. CDR3 coding DNA: TGTGCCACCAGCAGAGATAGGGCAGTTGGTGGCTACACCTTC. Its protein product is CATSRDRAVGGYTF.

This clone was counted a few times. The chain has TRBV2 and TRBJ1-2; unclear D gene. This CDR3 has 17 amino acids. Per germline, CDR1 SNHLY and CDR2 FYNNEI. Deletions cut 0 bases from V and 4 bases from J, with 18 bases between. The DNA of the CDR3 is TGTGCCAGCAGTGAAGCGAGAGGTGTACAGTCCAGCTATGGCTACACCTTC. Its translation is CASSEARGVQSSYGYTF.

In its sample, this clone was seen once. The J gene is TRBJ2-3, the V gene TRBV7-3, with 11 bases that match TRBD1. Germline CDR1 reads SGHTA; CDR2 reads FQGTGA. CDR3 length equals 16 residues. The V gene end was trimmed by 0 bases and the J gene end by 6 bases; junction bases not matched to a gene: 5. The CDR3 nucleotides are TGTGCCAGCAGCTTAACGTCGGACAGGGGGCGTGATACGCAGTATTTT. It codes for CASSLTSDRGRDTQYF.